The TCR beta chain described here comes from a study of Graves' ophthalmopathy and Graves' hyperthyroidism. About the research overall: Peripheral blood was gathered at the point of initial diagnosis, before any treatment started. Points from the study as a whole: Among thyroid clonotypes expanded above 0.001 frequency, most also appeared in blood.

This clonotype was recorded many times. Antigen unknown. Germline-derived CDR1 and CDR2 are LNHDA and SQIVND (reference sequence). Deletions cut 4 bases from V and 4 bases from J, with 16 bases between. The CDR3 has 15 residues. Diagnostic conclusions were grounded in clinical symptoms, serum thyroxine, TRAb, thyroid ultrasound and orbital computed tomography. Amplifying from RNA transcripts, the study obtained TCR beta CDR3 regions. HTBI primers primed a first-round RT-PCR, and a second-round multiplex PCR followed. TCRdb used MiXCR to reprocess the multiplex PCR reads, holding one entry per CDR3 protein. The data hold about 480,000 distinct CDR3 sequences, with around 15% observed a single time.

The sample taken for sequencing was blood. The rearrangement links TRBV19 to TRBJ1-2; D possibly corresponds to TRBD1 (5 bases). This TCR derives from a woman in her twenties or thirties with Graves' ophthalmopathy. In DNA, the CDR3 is TGTGCCAGTAGTAACCTGTCTGGGGGGTTCTATGGCTACACCTTC. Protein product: CASSNLSGGFYGYTF. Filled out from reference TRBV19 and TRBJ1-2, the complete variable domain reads DGGITQSPKYLFRKEGQNVTLSCEQNLNHDAMYWYRQDPGQGLRLIYYSQIVNDFQKGDIAEGYSVSREKKESFPLTVTSAQKNPTAFYLCASSNLSGGFYGYTFGSGTRLTVV.